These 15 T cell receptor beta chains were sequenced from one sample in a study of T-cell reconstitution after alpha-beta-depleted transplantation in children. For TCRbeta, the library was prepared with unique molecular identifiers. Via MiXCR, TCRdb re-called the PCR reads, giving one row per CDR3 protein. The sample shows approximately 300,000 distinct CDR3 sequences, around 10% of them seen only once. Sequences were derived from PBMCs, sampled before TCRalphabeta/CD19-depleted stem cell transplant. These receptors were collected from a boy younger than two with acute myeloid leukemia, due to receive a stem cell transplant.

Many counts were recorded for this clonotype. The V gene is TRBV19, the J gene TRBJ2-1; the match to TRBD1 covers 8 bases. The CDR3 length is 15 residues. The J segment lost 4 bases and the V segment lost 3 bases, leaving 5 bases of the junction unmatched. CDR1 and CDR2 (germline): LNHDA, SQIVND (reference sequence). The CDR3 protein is CASSIGTGVYNEQFF. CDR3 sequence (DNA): TGTGCCAGTAGTATTGGGACAGGAGTATACAATGAGCAGTTCTTC.

In DNA, the CDR3 is TGCGCCAGCAGCCCCGGACAGGGTGCCGAAAACATTCAGTACTTC. It translates to CASSPGQGAENIQYF. The chain carries TRBV5-1 and TRBJ2-4; TRBD1 aligns across 8 bases. CDR1 and CDR2 from the germline V gene are SGHRS and YFSETQ. There are 15 residues in the CDR3. The ends lost 4 bases at V and 5 bases at J; junction bases unmatched: 8.

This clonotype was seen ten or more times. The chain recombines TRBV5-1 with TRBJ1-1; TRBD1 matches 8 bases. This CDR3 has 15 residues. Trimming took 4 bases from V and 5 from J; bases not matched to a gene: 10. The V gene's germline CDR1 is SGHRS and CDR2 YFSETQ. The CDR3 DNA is TGCGCCAGCAGCCTGGACAGGGATTTATTAACTGAAGCTTTCTTT. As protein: CASSLDRDLLTEAFF.

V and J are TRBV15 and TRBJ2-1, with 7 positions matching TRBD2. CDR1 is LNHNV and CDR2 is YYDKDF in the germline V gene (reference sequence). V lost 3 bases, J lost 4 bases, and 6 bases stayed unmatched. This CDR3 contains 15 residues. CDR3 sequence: CATSSEPGGYNEQFF. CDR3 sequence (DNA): TGTGCCACCAGCAGTGAGCCGGGAGGATACAATGAGCAGTTCTTC.

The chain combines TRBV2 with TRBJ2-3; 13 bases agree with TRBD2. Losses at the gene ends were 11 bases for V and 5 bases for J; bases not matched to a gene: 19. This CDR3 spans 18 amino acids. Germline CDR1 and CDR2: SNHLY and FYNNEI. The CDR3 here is CACCFSLTSGGALDTQYF. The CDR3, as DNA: TGTGCCTGCTGTTTCTCATTAACTAGCGGGGGGGCCTTAGATACGCAGTATTTT. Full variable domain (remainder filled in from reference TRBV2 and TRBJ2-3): EPEVTQTPSHQVTQMGQEVILRCVPISNHLYFYWYRQILGQKVEFLVSFYNNEISEKSEIFDDQFSVERPDGSNFTLKIRSTKLEDSAMYFCACCFSLTSGGALDTQYFGPGTRLTVL.

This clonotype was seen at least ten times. The CDR3 region has the DNA TGTGCCAGCAGTTTTCTCGTGGGCTATGGGACTGAAGCTTTCTTT. It yields the protein CASSFLVGYGTEAFF. This sequence joins TRBV28 and TRBJ1-1; no firm D call. Deletions cut 3 bases from V and 5 bases from J, with 16 bases between. The CDR3 is 15 residues long. The germline V gene has CDR1 MDHEN and CDR2 SYDVKM.

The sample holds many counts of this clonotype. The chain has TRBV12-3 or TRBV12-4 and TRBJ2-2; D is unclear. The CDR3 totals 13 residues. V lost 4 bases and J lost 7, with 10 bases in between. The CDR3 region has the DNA TGTGCCAGCAGTTCGTCGGATGACGGGGAGCTGTTTTTT. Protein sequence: CASSSSDDGELFF.

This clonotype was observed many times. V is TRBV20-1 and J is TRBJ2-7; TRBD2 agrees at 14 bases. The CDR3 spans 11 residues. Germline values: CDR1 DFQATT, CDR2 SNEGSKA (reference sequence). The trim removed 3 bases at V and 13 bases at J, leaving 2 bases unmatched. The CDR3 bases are TGCAGTGCTAGCGGACTAGCGGGAGGCTACTTC. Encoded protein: CSASGLAGGYF.

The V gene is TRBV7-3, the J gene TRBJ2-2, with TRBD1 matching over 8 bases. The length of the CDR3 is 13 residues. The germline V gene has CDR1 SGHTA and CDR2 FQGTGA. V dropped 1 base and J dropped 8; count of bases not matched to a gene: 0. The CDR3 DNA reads TGTGCCAGCAGCTTAAGGGACAGGGGGGAGCTGTTTTTT. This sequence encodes CASSLRDRGELFF.

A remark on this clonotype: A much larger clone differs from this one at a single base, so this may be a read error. The CDR3 is CSANSETQYF. The CDR3 region has the DNA TGCAGTGCTAATTCAGAGACCCAGTACTTC. The chain uses TRBV20-1 and TRBJ2-5; D is uncertain. Germline V lookup: CDR1 DFQATT, CDR2 SNEGSKA (reference sequence). The CDR3 runs 10 residues. Between the trimmed V and J ends, which lost 4 bases and 4 bases, there was a span of 4 bases.

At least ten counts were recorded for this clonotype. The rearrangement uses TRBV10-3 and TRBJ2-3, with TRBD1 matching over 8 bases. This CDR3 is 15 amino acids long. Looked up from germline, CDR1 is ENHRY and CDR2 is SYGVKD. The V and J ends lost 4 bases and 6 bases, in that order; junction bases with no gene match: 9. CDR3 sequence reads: CAISVKDRVSDTQYF. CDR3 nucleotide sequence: TGTGCCATCAGTGTCAAGGACAGGGTGTCTGATACGCAGTATTTT.

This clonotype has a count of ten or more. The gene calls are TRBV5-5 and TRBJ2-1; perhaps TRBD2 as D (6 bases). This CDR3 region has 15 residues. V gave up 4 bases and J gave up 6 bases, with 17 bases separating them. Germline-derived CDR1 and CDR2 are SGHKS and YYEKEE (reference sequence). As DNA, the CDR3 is TGTGCCAGCAGCCCGAGGGGAGGACTCGGCAATGAGCAGTTCTTC. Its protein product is CASSPRGGLGNEQFF.

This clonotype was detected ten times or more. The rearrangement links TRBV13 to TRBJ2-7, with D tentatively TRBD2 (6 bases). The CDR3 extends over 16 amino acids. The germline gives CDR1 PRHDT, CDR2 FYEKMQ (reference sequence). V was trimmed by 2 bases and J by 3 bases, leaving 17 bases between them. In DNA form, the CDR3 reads TGTGCCAGCAGCTTACTCGGGACTCTAACCCACTACGAGCAGTACTTC. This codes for CASSLLGTLTHYEQYF. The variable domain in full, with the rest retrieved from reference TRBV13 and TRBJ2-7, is AAGVIQSPRHLIKEKRETATLKCYPIPRHDTVYWYQQGPGQDPQFLISFYEKMQSDKGSIPDRFSAQQFSDYHSELNMSSLELGDSALYFCASSLLGTLTHYEQYFGPGTRLTVT.

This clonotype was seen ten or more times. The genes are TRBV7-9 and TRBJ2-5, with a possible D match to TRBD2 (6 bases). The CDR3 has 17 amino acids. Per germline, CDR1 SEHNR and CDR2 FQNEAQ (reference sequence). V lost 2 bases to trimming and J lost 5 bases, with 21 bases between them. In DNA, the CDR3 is TGTGCCAGCAGCTTACCCGTTGGGACTGGGGTCCTGGAGACCCAGTACTTC. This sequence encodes CASSLPVGTGVLETQYF.

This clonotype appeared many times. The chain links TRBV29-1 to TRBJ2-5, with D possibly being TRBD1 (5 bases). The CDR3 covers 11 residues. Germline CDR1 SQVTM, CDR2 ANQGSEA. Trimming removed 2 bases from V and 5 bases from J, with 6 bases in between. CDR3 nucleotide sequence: TGCAGCGTTGAAAAGGGGGAGACCCAGTACTTC. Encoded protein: CSVEKGETQYF.